These T cell receptor beta chains were read from a single sample in a study of blood T cell repertoires in COVID-19. The method was immunoSEQ multiplex PCR; TCRdb's version includes in-frame clones alone and lacks a portion of them. The table shows 90,000 to 150,000 clones, with roughly four fifths occurring only once. The sample taken for sequencing was peripheral blood. The receptors stem from a human donor in a cohort sampled during active COVID-19. The CDR3 runs from the conserved cysteine through the conserved F or W. A D gene is named only where the DNA matches it firmly. Some rows mark clone size as missing; the rest say once, few, many or name a class of expanded clone.

CDR3nt,CDR3aa,abundance,j_gene,v_gene,d_gene
TGTGCCATCAGTGGCGGGACAGGGGCATGGCAGTACTTC,CAISGGTGAWQYF,NA,TRBJ2-7,TRBV10-3,TRBD1
TGTGCCAGCAGTCAAAGAGAGGGTGAAAAACTGTTTTTT,CASSQREGEKLFF,few,TRBJ1-4,TRBV4-2,NA
TGTGCCAGCTCACCAGGGACAGGGTCGGTTGGGGCCAACGTCCTGACTTTC,CASSPGTGSVGANVLTF,NA,TRBJ2-6,TRBV18,TRBD1
TGTGCCAGCAGCCCACAGGGAACTGAAGCTTTCTTT,CASSPQGTEAFF,NA,TRBJ1-1,TRBV6-2/TRBV6-3,NA
TGCGCCAGCAGCGAAAATGTAAGGGGGCCCGAGGAGCAGTACTTC,CASSENVRGPEEQYF,NA,TRBJ2-7,TRBV4-1,TRBD1
TGTGCCAGCAGCTTTCACGATAGCGGGATAGGCACAGATACGCAGTATTTT,CASSFHDSGIGTDTQYF,few,TRBJ2-3,TRBV5-8,TRBD2
TGCGCCAGCACGGTTCAGGTACAGGTACGCAATCAGCCCCAGCATTTT,CASTVQVQVRNQPQHF,few,TRBJ1-5,TRBV10-1,NA
TGCGCCAGCAGTGAGGAGACAGGGAAGCGGCCCCAGCATTTT,CASSEETGKRPQHF,NA,TRBJ1-5,TRBV10-1,TRBD1
TGTGCCAGCAGCGAGGGACTAGCGGGGGCCTACAATGAGCAGTTCTTC,CASSEGLAGAYNEQFF,NA,TRBJ2-1,TRBV5-4,TRBD2
TGCGCCAGCAGCCTGGGACTAGCGGGAGCAGATACGCAGTATTTT,CASSLGLAGADTQYF,NA,TRBJ2-3,TRBV5-1,TRBD2
TGTGCCAGCAGCTCTGGTGGGCTAATAAGGGGCGAGCAGTACTTC,CASSSGGLIRGEQYF,once,TRBJ2-7,TRBV5-5,NA
TGTGCCAGCAGCTTAAGGGGCAGGGGTAATGAAAAACTGTTTTTT,CASSLRGRGNEKLFF,NA,TRBJ1-4,TRBV7-8,NA
TGTGCCAGCAGCCAAAGGACTGACCGGGTGGCGCAGTATTTT,CASSQRTDRVAQYF,NA,TRBJ2-3,TRBV11-2,NA
TGTGCCAGCCTCCATGGGGACAGGGACAATTCACCCCTCCACTTT,CASLHGDRDNSPLHF,few,TRBJ1-6,TRBV7-9,TRBD1
TGTGCCAGCAGCTTAGTGAGCGGGGGGTCCCACTCCTACGAGCAGTACTTC,CASSLVSGGSHSYEQYF,NA,TRBJ2-7,TRBV7-8,TRBD2
TGCGCCAGCAGCCAAACCTTGGGGCCGTACAATGAGCAGTTCTTC,CASSQTLGPYNEQFF,few,TRBJ2-1,TRBV4-3,NA
TGTGCCAGTAGTATAGGGCCGCTGAACACTGAAGCTTTCTTT,CASSIGPLNTEAFF,NA,TRBJ1-1,TRBV19,NA
TGTGCCAGCAGCTTCGGACAGGGCGGTTCAACGGCCTATGGCTACACCTTC,CASSFGQGGSTAYGYTF,NA,TRBJ1-2,TRBV5-4,TRBD1
TGTGCCAGCAATACCGGACAGGGCTATAGCAATCAGCCCCAGCATTTT,CASNTGQGYSNQPQHF,NA,TRBJ1-5,TRBV6-6,TRBD1
TGTGCCAGCAGTTTTAACGAGGACACTGAAGCTTTCTTT,CASSFNEDTEAFF,NA,TRBJ1-1,TRBV12-3/TRBV12-4,NA
TGTGCCAGCGGAGGGACAGCATATAGCAATCAGCCCCAGCATTTT,CASGGTAYSNQPQHF,NA,TRBJ1-5,TRBV7-8,TRBD1
TGTGCCAGCAGCTCGGCAGATACGCAGTATTTT,CASSSADTQYF,NA,TRBJ2-3,TRBV7-2,NA
TGTGCCAGCTCACCAGGCCTGCAAGAGACCCAGTACTTC,CASSPGLQETQYF,NA,TRBJ2-5,TRBV18,NA
TGTGCCAGCAGCCAGAACAGACACGAGCAGTACTTC,CASSQNRHEQYF,once,TRBJ2-7,TRBV3-1/TRBV3-2,NA
TGTGCCAGCAGCCAGGGACTAGCGGAATACAATGAGCAGTTCTTC,CASSQGLAEYNEQFF,NA,TRBJ2-1,TRBV3-1/TRBV3-2,TRBD2
TGCGCCAGCAGCTTGGACAGGGCAGCCTCTGGAAACACCATATATTTT,CASSLDRAASGNTIYF,once,TRBJ1-3,TRBV5-1,NA
TGTGCCAGCAGCCAAGTCCCGGTATTCTACGAGCAGTACTTC,CASSQVPVFYEQYF,NA,TRBJ2-7,TRBV14,NA
TGTGCCAGCAGTTCGCGACTAGCGGGGCCCTACAATGAGCAGTTCTTC,CASSSRLAGPYNEQFF,NA,TRBJ2-1,TRBV27,TRBD2
TGTGCCAGCAGTTCCCCTAGCGAGGGCACAGATACGCAGTATTTT,CASSSPSEGTDTQYF,once,TRBJ2-3,TRBV28,NA
TGTGCCAGCAGTGGGACAGCTAGCAATCAGCCCCAGCATTTT,CASSGTASNQPQHF,NA,TRBJ1-5,TRBV6-4,NA
TGTGCCACCAGCAGAGATGAGTCTAGCGTCTACAATGAGCAGTTCTTC,CATSRDESSVYNEQFF,few,TRBJ2-1,TRBV15,NA
TGTGCCAGCAGTGAACAGGGAGGCTATGGCTACACCTTC,CASSEQGGYGYTF,NA,TRBJ1-2,TRBV6-1,NA
TGTGCCAGCTCACCAGGGCTCCTCACAGATACGCAGTATTTT,CASSPGLLTDTQYF,NA,TRBJ2-3,TRBV18,NA
TGTGCCAGCAGCCCCATCTTCGATCTAGCGGCAGGAGCCCCTGGACCGAAATTC,CASSPIFDLAAGAPGPKF,few,TRBJ2-7,TRBV6-2/TRBV6-3,TRBD2
TGTGCCATCAGTGAAGGTGCGGGGGGGATTGAGCAGTTCTTC,CAISEGAGGIEQFF,once,TRBJ2-1,TRBV10-3,TRBD2
TGCGCCAGCAGCCTCGAACGCAGGGGGCTGGGCTACGAGCAGTACTTC,CASSLERRGLGYEQYF,once,TRBJ2-7,TRBV5-1,TRBD1
TGTGCCACCAGTGATCCTTCGGCTAGCGGGGGTCTAAACATTCAGTACTTC,CATSDPSASGGLNIQYF,NA,TRBJ2-4,TRBV24-1,TRBD2
TGTGCCAGCACTAGGGGCAATGAGCAGTTCTTC,CASTRGNEQFF,NA,TRBJ2-1,TRBV12-3/TRBV12-4,NA
TGTGCCAGCAGTGAACCCTCCCAGCGGGGGAAATACGAGCAGTACTTC,CASSEPSQRGKYEQYF,NA,TRBJ2-7,TRBV6-1,TRBD2